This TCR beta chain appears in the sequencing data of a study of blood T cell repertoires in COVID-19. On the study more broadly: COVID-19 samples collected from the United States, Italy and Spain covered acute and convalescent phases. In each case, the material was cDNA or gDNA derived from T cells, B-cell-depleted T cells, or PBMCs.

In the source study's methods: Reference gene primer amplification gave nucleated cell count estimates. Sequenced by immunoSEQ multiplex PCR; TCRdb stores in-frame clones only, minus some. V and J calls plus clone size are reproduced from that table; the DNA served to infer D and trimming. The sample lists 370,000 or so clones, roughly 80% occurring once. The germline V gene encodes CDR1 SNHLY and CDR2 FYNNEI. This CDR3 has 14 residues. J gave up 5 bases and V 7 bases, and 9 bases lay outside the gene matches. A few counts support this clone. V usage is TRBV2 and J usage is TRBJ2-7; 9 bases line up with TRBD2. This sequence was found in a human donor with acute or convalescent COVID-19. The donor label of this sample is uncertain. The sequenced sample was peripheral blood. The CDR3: CASNGGLAAHEQYF. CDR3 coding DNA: TGTGCCAGCAATGGGGGACTAGCTGCCCACGAGCAGTACTTC.